These 30 T cell receptor beta chains originate from one sample sequenced in a study of a mutant IDH1 vaccine in newly diagnosed glioma. Time point of the sample: week 35, safety follow-up. Each dose delivered 300 ug of mutant IDH1 20-mer peptide subcutaneously with imiquimod. These receptors have no known antigen. Using immunoSEQ multiplex PCR, the repertoire was profiled, and TCRdb retains in-frame clones only, with some absent. The repertoire consists of 40,000 to 55,000 clones, with approximately 79% occurring once and the leading ten covering roughly 6.8%. This specimen was PBMCs, taken from a glioma patient whose treatment included an IDH1 peptide vaccine. These receptors all stem from a middle-aged man with glioma.

In its sample, this clone was seen once. The rearrangement uses TRBV6-1 and TRBJ2-1; 9 bases line up with TRBD1. V lost 6 bases and J lost 8; bases outside the gene matches: 5. CDR3 size: 13 residues. Germline V gene sequence: CDR1 MNHNS, CDR2 SASEGT. CDR3 coding DNA: TGTGCCAGCAGGGGGACAGGGAGGGATGAGCAGTTCTTC. This gives the protein CASRGTGRDEQFF.

The rearrangement joins TRBV6-6 to TRBJ1-4; 12 nucleotides align to TRBD1. The V gene end was trimmed by 6 bases and the J gene end by 10 bases; junction bases not matched to a gene: 9. This CDR3 region has 15 residues. Germline values: CDR1 MNHNY, CDR2 SVGAGI (reference sequence). Here the CDR3 reads CASRLGQGAARKLFF. The CDR3 DNA reads TGTGCCAGCAGGTTGGGACAGGGGGCGGCTAGAAAACTGTTTTTT.

The V call is TRBV5-1, the J call TRBJ2-7, with a possible D match to TRBD1 (5 bases). Per the germline V gene, CDR1 is SGHRS and CDR2 is YFSETQ. The CDR3 spans 14 residues. V shed 2 bases and J shed 4 bases, with 13 bases lying between them. In DNA form, the CDR3 reads TGCGCCAGCAGCTTCATGCAGGGCGTTTACGAGCAGTACTTC. The encoded protein is CASSFMQGVYEQYF.

The gene calls are TRBV6-6 and TRBJ2-7, with a tentative D call TRBD2 (6 bases). The germline V and J ends were trimmed by 0 bases and 6 bases, with 9 bases remaining between them. CDR1 is MNHNY and CDR2 is SVGAGI in the germline V gene (reference sequence). This CDR3 comprises 13 residues. The DNA for the CDR3 is TGTGCCAGCAGTTACTCGATCGGGGGCGAGCAGTACTTC. Translated: CASSYSIGGEQYF.

This clone appeared a few times. This chain connects TRBV6-4 to TRBJ1-1; D remains ambiguous. This CDR3 has 13 amino acids. With 5 bases removed from V and 1 base from J, the gap between germline ends came to 8 bases. The germline CDR1 and CDR2 sequences are MRHNA and SNTAGT. The DNA for the CDR3 is TGTGCCAGCAGTTATACAGCGAACACTGAAGCTTTCTTT. Its protein product is CASSYTANTEAFF.

This clone was found once. J is TRBJ1-2 and V is TRBV5-4; a weak D match, TRBD1 (6 bases). Germline V gives CDR1 SGHNT, CDR2 YYREEE (reference sequence). Trimming left V 2 bases short and J 4 bases short, with 12 bases between. CDR3 size: 14 residues. CDR3 sequence (DNA): TGTGCCAGCAGCTTTCCGGGACAAAGCTATGGCTACACCTTC. This encodes CASSFPGQSYGYTF.

The V and J genes are TRBV30 and TRBJ1-2, with a weak D call TRBD1 (6 bases). Germline V gene lookup returns CDR1 GTSNPN and CDR2 SVGIG (reference sequence). The CDR3 loop spans 14 amino acids. V lost 0 bases and J lost 6, with 14 bases in between. The CDR3 DNA follows: TGTGCCTGGAGTGTATATAGGACAGTGGATGGCTACACCTTC. Its protein is CAWSVYRTVDGYTF.

CDR3: CASSVAARGREKLFF. The CDR3 region has the DNA TGTGCCAGCAGCGTAGCTGCCAGGGGGAGGGAAAAACTGTTTTTT. The chain uses TRBV9 and TRBJ1-4, with 7 bases identical to TRBD1. The CDR3 loop spans 15 amino acids. The V gene's germline CDR1 is SGDLS and CDR2 YYNGEE. V trimming: 0 bases; J trimming: 8 bases; junction bases outside the gene matches: 7.

This clone appeared once. This chain uses TRBV7-2 with TRBJ2-7, with 10 nucleotides matching TRBD2. From germline, CDR1 is SGHTA and CDR2 FQGNSA. This CDR3 comprises 15 residues. Trimming took 8 bases from V and 0 from J; bases not matched to a gene: 7. The DNA for the CDR3 is TGTGCCAGCGCCCTAACTAGCGGGGCCTCCTACGAGCAGTACTTC. This gives the protein CASALTSGASYEQYF.

This chain joins TRBV19 and TRBJ2-5, with a possible D match to TRBD1 (5 bases). The V gene lost 6 bases and the J gene lost 5 bases, with 25 bases spanning the gap. CDR1 is LNHDA and CDR2 is SQIVND in the germline V gene (reference sequence). The CDR3 covers 17 residues. For the CDR3, the DNA is TGTGCCAGTAGCGAAGGGGCTCCTCACACATCAAGGGAGACCCAGTACTTC. Its translation is CASSEGAPHTSRETQYF.

This clone occurred once. V usage is TRBV13 and J usage is TRBJ1-2; weak D call: TRBD1 (5 bases). Looked up from germline, CDR1 is PRHDT and CDR2 is FYEKMQ (reference sequence). V was shortened by 0 bases and J by 5 bases, with 7 bases between the two germline ends. This CDR3 has 13 residues. The CDR3 DNA sequence: TGTGCCAGCAGCTTAGGACAGGATTATGGCTACACCTTC. The encoded protein is CASSLGQDYGYTF.

In this sample, this clone turned up a few times. The CDR3 here is CASSPVMGHYEQYF. CDR3 DNA: TGTGCCAGCAGCCCGGTTATGGGGCACTACGAGCAGTACTTC. V and J are TRBV7-9 and TRBJ2-7; perhaps TRBD1 as D (5 bases). The CDR3 consists of 14 residues. The germline CDR1 and CDR2 sequences are SEHNR and FQNEAQ (reference sequence). The V and J ends lost 5 bases and 3 bases respectively, with 14 bases between them.

The rearrangement uses TRBV5-6 and TRBJ1-4, with 8 bases lining up with TRBD1. The CDR3 is 14 amino acids. Germline V gene lookup returns CDR1 SGHDT and CDR2 YYEEEE. J gave up 8 bases and V 4 bases, and 7 bases lay outside the gene matches. Here the CDR3 DNA reads TGTGCCAGCAGCCGGACAGGGTCTGGCGAAAAACTGTTTTTT. It specifies CASSRTGSGEKLFF.

The rearrangement uses TRBV10-2 and TRBJ2-1; 11 bases match TRBD2. This CDR3 spans 15 amino acids. Germline CDR1 is WSHSY and CDR2 is SAAADI. The J segment lost 10 bases and the V segment lost 6 bases, leaving 11 bases of the junction unmatched. The CDR3 DNA reads as TGCGCCAGCAGATTAGCGGGGGGGCCCTCGGGAGAGCAGTTCTTC. It encodes CASRLAGGPSGEQFF.

The V call is TRBV13, the J call TRBJ2-7, with D unclear. Between the trimmed V and J ends, which lost 2 bases and 3 bases, there was a span of 11 bases. The CDR3 spans 14 residues. The germline V gene encodes CDR1 PRHDT and CDR2 FYEKMQ (reference sequence). CDR3 in amino acids: CASSLMGLDYEQYF. The CDR3 nucleotides read TGTGCCAGCAGCTTAATGGGATTGGACTACGAGCAGTACTTC.

The chain uses TRBV6-5 and TRBJ2-5; D is tentatively TRBD1 or TRBD2 (6 bases each). CDR3 length: 15 residues. V lost 6 bases and J lost 5, with 19 bases in between. CDR1 and CDR2 (germline): MNHEY, SVGAGI. CDR3 sequence reads: CASSRKARGGETQYF. In DNA form, the CDR3 reads TGTGCCAGCAGCAGAAAGGCCAGGGGAGGTGAGACCCAGTACTTC.

The chain couples TRBV10-2 to TRBJ2-1; 14 nucleotides match TRBD2. Germline lookup yields CDR1 WSHSY and CDR2 SAAADI. The CDR3 contains 14 residues. J lost 9 bases, V lost 6 bases, and 4 bases had no gene match. The CDR3: CASRTSGGAGEQFF. CDR3 nucleotide sequence: TGCGCCAGCAGGACTAGCGGGGGGGCGGGTGAGCAGTTCTTC.

This clone was observed once. The V and J genes are TRBV5-6 and TRBJ1-2; 9 positions match TRBD1. The CDR3 covers 16 residues. V was clipped by 4 bases and J by 4 bases; unmatched bases: 11. The germline V gene encodes CDR1 SGHDT and CDR2 YYEEEE. The CDR3: CASSVPGDRALYGYTF. For the CDR3, the DNA is TGTGCCAGCAGCGTACCTGGGGACAGGGCTCTCTATGGCTACACCTTC.

The V gene is TRBV19, the J gene TRBJ2-2, with D perhaps TRBD1 or TRBD2 (5 bases each). CDR1 is LNHDA and CDR2 is SQIVND in the germline V gene (reference sequence). V lost 7 bases to trimming and J lost 1 base, with 10 bases between them. The CDR3 length is 14 residues. CDR3 in amino acids: CASTRGQNTGELFF. The CDR3 DNA sequence: TGTGCCAGTACCCGGGGCCAGAACACCGGGGAGCTGTTTTTT.

V usage is TRBV19 and J usage is TRBJ1-4; 7 bases align to TRBD1. The length of the CDR3 is 15 residues. Germline CDR1 LNHDA, CDR2 SQIVND (reference sequence). J lost 5 bases, V lost 5 bases, and 8 bases had no gene match. CDR3 sequence: CASSVPGTANEKLFF. CDR3 sequence (DNA): TGTGCCAGTAGTGTCCCCGGGACAGCAAATGAAAAACTGTTTTTT. The whole variable domain, filled in from reference TRBV19 and TRBJ1-4, reads DGGITQSPKYLFRKEGQNVTLSCEQNLNHDAMYWYRQDPGQGLRLIYYSQIVNDFQKGDIAEGYSVSREKKESFPLTVTSAQKNPTAFYLCASSVPGTANEKLFFGSGTQLSVL.

This clone was seen a single time. The V gene is TRBV18, the J gene TRBJ1-1; no firm D call. The CDR3 sequence is 14 residues long. CDR1 KGHSH and CDR2 LQKENI come from the germline V gene. V lost 3 bases and J 6 bases, leaving 14 bases between the germline ends. The CDR3 reads CASSPWTPGSEAFF. Written as DNA, the CDR3 is TGTGCCAGCTCACCTTGGACCCCGGGGTCTGAAGCTTTCTTT.

The chain has TRBV4-1 and TRBJ2-3; 9 positions match TRBD2. Germline values: CDR1 MGHRA, CDR2 YSYEKL. The CDR3 spans 17 residues. J was trimmed by 4 bases and V by 0 bases; bases with no gene match: 8. The CDR3, as DNA: TGCGCCAGCAGCCAAGATTACCTAGCGGGGATTTCAGATACGCAGTATTTT. As protein: CASSQDYLAGISDTQYF.

The chain couples TRBV5-4 to TRBJ2-3, with D possibly being TRBD2 (7 bases). The CDR3 is 15 amino acids. Germline V lookup: CDR1 SGHNT, CDR2 YYREEE (reference sequence). The V end was cut by 1 base, the J end by 4 bases, with 13 bases between. The CDR3 nucleotides are TGTGCCAGCAGCTTGAGGGGGGGCGCCGCAGATACGCAGTATTTT. Encoded protein: CASSLRGGAADTQYF.

This rearrangement joins TRBV18 to TRBJ1-2, with a tentative D call TRBD1 (6 bases). The CDR3 totals 16 residues. The V end was cut by 6 bases, the J end by 3 bases, with 20 bases between. Germline V gene lookup returns CDR1 KGHSH and CDR2 LQKENI. Here the CDR3 DNA reads TGTGCCAGCTCTCCTACCGGGACACCTGATGACTATGGCTACACCTTC. Its translation is CASSPTGTPDDYGYTF.

This chain links TRBV12-5 with TRBJ1-1, with 11 bases identical to TRBD1. The CDR3 totals 15 residues. Germline loops: CDR1 LGHNT, CDR2 FRNRAP. V lost 4 bases to trimming and J lost 5 bases; unmatched junction nucleotides: 6. CDR3 nucleotide sequence: TGTGCTAGTGGTTCCGGACAGGGGGCGGGAACTGAAGCTTTCTTT. Amino acids: CASGSGQGAGTEAFF.

The V call is TRBV19, the J call TRBJ1-1; 9 bases align to TRBD1. CDR1 and CDR2 (germline): LNHDA, SQIVND (reference sequence). Unmatched junction bases numbered 10, after V lost 5 bases and J lost 0 bases. This CDR3 spans 17 amino acids. This chain's CDR3 is CASSPGTGLRMNTEAFF. In nucleotides, the CDR3 is TGTGCCAGTAGTCCCGGGACAGGGCTAAGGATGAACACTGAAGCTTTCTTT.

The chain employs TRBV5-4 and TRBJ1-3; D call uncertain. CDR1 and CDR2 (germline): SGHNT, YYREEE (reference sequence). V was clipped by 0 bases and J by 0 bases, with 7 bases between them. This CDR3 is built from 15 residues. DNA of the CDR3: TGTGCCAGCAGCTTGGACAGTTTCTCTGGAAACACCATATATTTT. It is translated as CASSLDSFSGNTIYF.

The genes are TRBV5-4 and TRBJ2-1, with D perhaps matching TRBD2 (6 bases). The V and J ends lost 5 bases and 6 bases respectively, with 18 bases between them. Looked up from germline, CDR1 is SGHNT and CDR2 is YYREEE (reference sequence). The CDR3 spans 15 residues. The CDR3 bases are TGTGCCAGCAGTCGCATTTCCGGGGGAAGCAATGAGCAGTTCTTC. Amino acid sequence: CASSRISGGSNEQFF.

The V and J genes are TRBV10-2 and TRBJ2-5; 10 bases align to TRBD2. Germline lookup yields CDR1 WSHSY and CDR2 SAAADI. This CDR3 has 16 amino acids. The junction had 8 bases not matched to a gene; V was cut back by 2 bases and J by 5 bases. CDR3 residues: CASSEASGGLLETQYF. CDR3 nucleotide sequence: TGCGCCAGCAGTGAGGCTAGCGGGGGTCTGCTGGAGACCCAGTACTTC.

This clone was seen only a few times. The chain employs TRBV18 and TRBJ1-1, with D possibly TRBD1 on 6 matching bases. CDR1 and CDR2 (germline): KGHSH, LQKENI. Trimming stripped 0 bases from V and 7 bases from J, with 9 bases between. This CDR3 has 13 residues. The CDR3 spells CASSPPGHVEAFF. The CDR3 bases are TGTGCCAGCTCACCACCGGGACATGTTGAAGCTTTCTTT. Supplemented by reference TRBV18 and TRBJ1-1, the full variable domain reads NAGVMQNPRHLVRRRGQEARLRCSPMKGHSHVYWYRQLPEEGLKFMVYLQKENIIDESGMPKERFSAEFPKEGPSILRIQQVVRGDSAAYFCASSPPGHVEAFFGQGTRLTVV.